These T cell receptor beta chains were read from a single sample in a study of blood T cell repertoires in COVID-19. The method was immunoSEQ multiplex PCR; TCRdb's version includes in-frame clones alone and lacks a portion of them. The sample has tens of thousands of clones, 79% seen once. The sample was peripheral blood. These receptors all come from a man aged 55-75 years with acute or convalescent COVID-19. Each CDR3 is given with its conserved first and last residue. The D gene is left open where the match is weak. Clone size is given for some rows only: seen once, a few or many times, or a class if the clone is expanded.

D gene	V gene	J gene	clone size	CDR3 DNA	CDR3 protein
TRBD2	TRBV2	TRBJ2-1	-	TGTGCCAGCAAGCGGGCGGGAGGGAACAATGAGCAGTTCTTC	CASKRAGGNNEQFF
-	TRBV5-5	TRBJ2-1	-	TGTGCCAGCAGCTCTCGGACTAACTCCTACAATGAGCAGTTCTTC	CASSSRTNSYNEQFF
-	TRBV2	TRBJ1-4	-	TGTGCCAGCAGTGCTGACAGGTCTAATGAAAAACTGTTTTTT	CASSADRSNEKLFF
TRBD1	TRBV19	TRBJ2-5	-	TGTGCCTCTTCCACAGGGGGCGCCCCGGAGACCCAGTACTTC	CASSTGGAPETQYF
-	TRBV27	TRBJ2-1	-	TGTGCCAGCACGGCCGGGAGCTCCTACAATGAGCAGTTCTTC	CASTAGSSYNEQFF
-	TRBV5-1	TRBJ2-7	-	TGCGCCAGCAGCTTAGGAGGGCAGGAGCAGTACTTC	CASSLGGQEQYF
-	TRBV15	TRBJ2-4	-	TGTGCCACCAGCAGATGGGCGGGAAACATTCAGTACTTC	CATSRWAGNIQYF
-	TRBV7-7	TRBJ2-1	few	TGTGCCAGCAGCTTACTAGAGGGCAATGAGCAGTTCTTC	CASSLLEGNEQFF
-	TRBV2	TRBJ1-2	-	TGTGCCAGCAGTGAACGGCAGGGAAAGAATGGCTACACCTTC	CASSERQGKNGYTF
-	TRBV29-1	TRBJ2-3	-	TGCAGCGTTGAGGGAGCAGGGGTATTGGGGACAGATACGCAGTATTTT	CSVEGAGVLGTDTQYF
-	TRBV2	TRBJ1-2	-	TGTGCCAGCAGCGGCACAGGAACTCTAAACTATGGCTACACCTTC	CASSGTGTLNYGYTF
-	TRBV3-1/TRBV3-2	TRBJ2-5	-	TGTGCCAGCAGTCGCGCGGAGACCCAGTACTTC	CASSRAETQYF
-	TRBV10-3	TRBJ1-6	-	TGTGCCATCAGCCCCCAGGTGGCCGATAATTCACCCCTCCACTTT	CAISPQVADNSPLHF
-	TRBV18	TRBJ2-7	once	TGTGCCAGCTCACCACGGACTGCTGGGTTCGAGCAGTACTTC	CASSPRTAGFEQYF
-	TRBV5-6	TRBJ2-2	-	TGTGCCAGCAGCCCTCTCGGGGGAATCGGGGAGCTGTTTTTT	CASSPLGGIGELFF
-	TRBV27	TRBJ1-1	once	TGTGCCAGCAGTTCCCCCCGGAACACTGAAGCTTTCTTT	CASSSPRNTEAFF
TRBD2	TRBV24-1	TRBJ2-1	-	TGTGCCACCAGTGATCGGACTAGCGGTACCTACAATGAGCAGTTCTTC	CATSDRTSGTYNEQFF
-	TRBV28	TRBJ2-1	-	TGTGCCAGCAGTTTAGGGGCTCTCAGCCCTAGCTCCTACAATGAGCAGTTCTTC	CASSLGALSPSSYNEQFF
-	TRBV5-1	TRBJ2-1	-	TGCGCCAGCAGCTTAGATGGGGACTCATACAATGAGCAGTTCTTC	CASSLDGDSYNEQFF
-	TRBV20-1	TRBJ2-7	-	TGCAGTGCTAGTACAGGGTTAGCCACCTACGAGCAGTACTTC	CSASTGLATYEQYF
-	TRBV27	TRBJ1-1	-	TGTGCCAGCAGTTTATCAGCGGGGGGCACTGAAGCTTTCTTT	CASSLSAGGTEAFF
-	TRBV28	TRBJ1-5	-	TGTGCCAGCAGTTTGTGGACGGTAGCGTATCAGCCCCAGCATTTT	CASSLWTVAYQPQHF
TRBD1	TRBV28	TRBJ2-3	few	TGTGCCAGCACCCCGACAGGGACAGATACGCAGTATTTT	CASTPTGTDTQYF
TRBD2	TRBV28	TRBJ2-2	-	TGTGCCAGCAGTATCACTAGCGGGAGTGAGGAGCTGTTTTTT	CASSITSGSEELFF
-	TRBV4-2	TRBJ1-3	-	TGTGCCAGCAGCCAAGAAATCGGACAAAGAAACACCATATATTTT	CASSQEIGQRNTIYF
TRBD2	TRBV4-3	TRBJ2-7	-	TGCGCCAGCAGCCAAGATGGGGGGGTTGGCTACGAGCAGTACTTC	CASSQDGGVGYEQYF
-	TRBV4-1	TRBJ1-5	-	TGCGCCAGCAGCCAAGCTGGAGGGTTGGGCAATCAGCCCCAGCATTTT	CASSQAGGLGNQPQHF
TRBD1	TRBV4-3	TRBJ2-7	-	TGCGCCAGCAGCGTCGACAGGGGGACCTACGAGCAGTACTTC	CASSVDRGTYEQYF
TRBD1	TRBV5-1	TRBJ2-3	-	TGCGCCAGCAGCTTGGGGCAGGGGGCGGTGGATACGCAGTATTTT	CASSLGQGAVDTQYF
-	TRBV5-8	TRBJ2-2	-	TGTGCCAGCTCCCTTGGTCAGCGGACCGGGGAGCTGTTTTTT	CASSLGQRTGELFF
-	TRBV19	TRBJ2-5	-	TGTGCCAGTAGTATGAGCCGGATGGCGGGGACCCAGTACTTC	CASSMSRMAGTQYF
-	TRBV18	TRBJ2-5	-	TGTGCCAGCTCACTAGGCCTAGAGGCGACCCAGTACTTC	CASSLGLEATQYF
-	TRBV9	TRBJ1-3	once	TGTGCCAGCAGCGCCCAAACAGGTTTCGGTGGAAACACCATATATTTT	CASSAQTGFGGNTIYF
-	TRBV9	TRBJ2-5	few	TGTGCCAGCAGCGTAGGCGCAGGAGGGGAGACCCAGTACTTC	CASSVGAGGETQYF
-	TRBV19	TRBJ2-1	-	TGTGCCAGTAGTATCCGGGACTCCTACAATGAGCAGTTCTTC	CASSIRDSYNEQFF
TRBD1	TRBV19	TRBJ1-5	few	TGTGCCAGTCATAGGGGACAGGGTTCGGGACAGCCCCAGCATTTT	CASHRGQGSGQPQHF
-	TRBV5-1	TRBJ2-3	-	TGCGCCAGCAGTAGTCTCCCGGGACTCTTCCCAGATACGCAGTATTTT	CASSSLPGLFPDTQYF
-	TRBV4-1	TRBJ2-6	-	TGCGCCAGCAGCCAAAACGCGGGGGCGCCCGGGGCCAACGTCCTGACTTTC	CASSQNAGAPGANVLTF
-	TRBV19	TRBJ2-1	-	TGTGCCAGTAGTATAGTAGATATGAATGAGCAGTTCTTC	CASSIVDMNEQFF
TRBD2	TRBV2	TRBJ2-2	-	TGTGCCATTATGGGAGGTAGCGGGAGTAGGACCGGGGAGCTGTTTTTT	CAIMGGSGSRTGELFF
-	TRBV7-9	TRBJ1-4	once	TGTGCCAGCAGCTTAGTCGATGAAAAACTGTTTTTT	CASSLVDEKLFF
-	TRBV6-5	TRBJ1-1	few	TGTGCCAGCAGACTTCTCGACAGGAAGAACACTGAAGCTTTCTTT	CASRLLDRKNTEAFF
-	TRBV4-2	TRBJ1-1	-	TGTGCCAGCAGCCAAGCATCGGGGGATACTGAAGCTTTCTTT	CASSQASGDTEAFF
-	TRBV27	TRBJ1-5	-	TGTGCCAGCAGTTTATGGGGGTACGGGGGTAGCAATCAGCCCCAGCATTTT	CASSLWGYGGSNQPQHF
-	TRBV7-6	TRBJ2-5	-	TGTGCCAGCAGCCACGGAGCGGAGACCCAGTACTTC	CASSHGAETQYF
-	TRBV11-1	TRBJ2-5	-	TGTGCCAGCAGCCTGGGTTTAGAGTTCGAGGGAGAGACCCAGTACTTC	CASSLGLEFEGETQYF
TRBD2	TRBV3-1/TRBV3-2	TRBJ2-1	-	TGTGCCAGCAGCCCCTCGGGACTAGCGGGAGGGGAGCAGTTCTTC	CASSPSGLAGGEQFF
-	TRBV3-1/TRBV3-2	TRBJ2-2	-	TGTGCCAGCAGCCGCGCCGATATATTGGGGGAGCTGTTTTTT	CASSRADILGELFF
-	TRBV2	TRBJ1-5	-	TGTGCCAGCAGTGACTCTATCGGGGTGTCGGATCAGCCCCAGCATTTT	CASSDSIGVSDQPQHF
TRBD2	TRBV18	TRBJ2-7	-	TGTGCCAGCTCACTGACCAGCCCGGGGACTAGCGGGGTTCGAGAGTACGAGCAGTACTTC	CASSLTSPGTSGVREYEQYF
TRBD1	TRBV28	TRBJ2-7	-	TGTGCCAGCCGCACAGGGGTGCGGGAGCAGTACTTC	CASRTGVREQYF
TRBD1	TRBV5-6	TRBJ1-2	-	TGTGCCAGCAGCTCCCGGGGCCCGACAGGGATCTTTGGCTACACCTTC	CASSSRGPTGIFGYTF
-	TRBV11-3	TRBJ2-3	few	TGTGCCAGCAGCTTAGCTGGCACAGATACGCAGTATTTT	CASSLAGTDTQYF
TRBD1	TRBV30	TRBJ1-2	-	TGTGCCTGGAGTTGGTTCAGGTTTGGGACAGGGGGCAGGGGAATCTATGGCTACACCTTC	CAWSWFRFGTGGRGIYGYTF
-	TRBV15	TRBJ2-1	-	TGTGCCACCAGCAGAGATAGGGGGACGGGCCCCTACAATGAGCAGTTCTTC	CATSRDRGTGPYNEQFF
TRBD2	TRBV29-1	TRBJ2-3	once	TGCAGCGTTTTTCGGACTAGCGGGACCCATAGAGCGCAGTATTTT	CSVFRTSGTHRAQYF
TRBD2	TRBV24-1	TRBJ2-4	-	TGTGCCACCAGTGATTTGGGCGGACTAGAGTACTTC	CATSDLGGLEYF